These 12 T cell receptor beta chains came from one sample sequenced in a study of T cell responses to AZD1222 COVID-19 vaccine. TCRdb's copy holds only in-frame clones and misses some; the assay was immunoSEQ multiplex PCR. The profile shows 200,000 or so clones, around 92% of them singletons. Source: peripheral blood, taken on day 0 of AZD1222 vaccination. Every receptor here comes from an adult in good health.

The CDR3 loop reads CASSQGQGRPMNTEAFF. CDR3 coding DNA: TGTGCCAGCAGCCAGGGACAGGGGCGTCCCATGAACACTGAAGCTTTCTTT. This chain links TRBV7-2 with TRBJ1-1, with TRBD1 matching 10 bases. Losses at the gene ends were 5 bases for V and 0 bases for J; bases not matched to a gene: 9. The V gene's germline CDR1 is SGHTA and CDR2 FQGNSA. This CDR3 region has 17 residues.

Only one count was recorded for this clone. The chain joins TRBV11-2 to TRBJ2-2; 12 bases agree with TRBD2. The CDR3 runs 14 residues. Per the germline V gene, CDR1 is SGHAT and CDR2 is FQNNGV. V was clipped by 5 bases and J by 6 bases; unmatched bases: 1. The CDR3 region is CASSRLAGAGELFF. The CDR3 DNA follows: TGTGCCAGCAGCCGACTAGCGGGGGCCGGGGAGCTGTTTTTT.

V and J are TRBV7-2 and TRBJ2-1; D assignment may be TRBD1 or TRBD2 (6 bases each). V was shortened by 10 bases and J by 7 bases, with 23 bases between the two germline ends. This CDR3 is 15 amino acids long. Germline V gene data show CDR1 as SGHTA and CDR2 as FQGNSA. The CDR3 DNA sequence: TGTGCCATCCAAGGGGGGACGGGAGTAGGGAATGAGCAGTTCTTC. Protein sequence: CAIQGGTGVGNEQFF.

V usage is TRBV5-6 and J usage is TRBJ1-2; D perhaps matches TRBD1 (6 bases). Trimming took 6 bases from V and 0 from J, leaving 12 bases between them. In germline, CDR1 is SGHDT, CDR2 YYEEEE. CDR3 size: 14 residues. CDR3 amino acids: CASKFRGSNYGYTF. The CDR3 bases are TGTGCCAGCAAATTCAGGGGTTCTAACTATGGCTACACCTTC.

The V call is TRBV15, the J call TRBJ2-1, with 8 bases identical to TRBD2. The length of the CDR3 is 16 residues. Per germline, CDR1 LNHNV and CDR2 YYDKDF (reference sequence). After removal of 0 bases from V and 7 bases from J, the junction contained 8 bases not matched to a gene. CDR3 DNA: TGTGCCACCAGCAGAGATTGGCTACCGGGGGGGAATGAGCAGTTCTTC. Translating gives CATSRDWLPGGNEQFF.

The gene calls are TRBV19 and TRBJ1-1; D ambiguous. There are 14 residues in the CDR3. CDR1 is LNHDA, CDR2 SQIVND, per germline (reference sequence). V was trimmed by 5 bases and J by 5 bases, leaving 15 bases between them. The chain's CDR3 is CASSGQIFTTEAFF. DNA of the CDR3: TGTGCCAGTAGTGGTCAGATATTTACTACTGAAGCTTTCTTT.

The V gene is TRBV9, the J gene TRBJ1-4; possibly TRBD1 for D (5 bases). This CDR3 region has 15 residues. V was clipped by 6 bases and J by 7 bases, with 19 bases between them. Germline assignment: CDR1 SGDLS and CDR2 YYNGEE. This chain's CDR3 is CASTSSGANGEKLFF. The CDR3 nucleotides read TGTGCCAGCACCTCTTCTGGGGCAAACGGTGAAAAACTGTTTTTT.

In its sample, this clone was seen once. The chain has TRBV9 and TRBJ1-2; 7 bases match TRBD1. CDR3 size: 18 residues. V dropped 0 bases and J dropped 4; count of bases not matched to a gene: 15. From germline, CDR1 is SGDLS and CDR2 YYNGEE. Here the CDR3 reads CASSVETPSTGPSYGYTF. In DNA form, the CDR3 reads TGTGCCAGCAGCGTAGAAACCCCTTCGACAGGGCCCTCCTATGGCTACACCTTC.

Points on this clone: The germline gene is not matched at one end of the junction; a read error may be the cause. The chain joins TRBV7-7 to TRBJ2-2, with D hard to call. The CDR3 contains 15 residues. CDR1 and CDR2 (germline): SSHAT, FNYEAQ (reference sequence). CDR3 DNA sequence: TGTGCTAGCAGCTTAGCTGCAGGGAACACCGGGGAGCTGTTTTTT. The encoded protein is CASSLAAGNTGELFF.

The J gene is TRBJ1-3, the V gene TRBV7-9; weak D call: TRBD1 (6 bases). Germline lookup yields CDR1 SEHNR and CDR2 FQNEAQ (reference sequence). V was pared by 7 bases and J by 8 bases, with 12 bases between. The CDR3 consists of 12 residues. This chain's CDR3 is CASITRGDTIYF. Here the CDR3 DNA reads TGTGCCAGCATCACTAGGGGGGACACCATATATTTT.

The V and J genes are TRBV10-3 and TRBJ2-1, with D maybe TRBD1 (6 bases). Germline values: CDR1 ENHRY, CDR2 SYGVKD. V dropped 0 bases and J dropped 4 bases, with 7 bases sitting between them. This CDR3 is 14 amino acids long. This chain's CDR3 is CAISESRGYNEQFF. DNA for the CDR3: TGTGCCATCAGTGAGTCGAGGGGGTACAATGAGCAGTTCTTC.

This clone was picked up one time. The CDR3: CASSVQADTGNTIYF. CDR3 sequence (DNA): TGTGCCAGTAGTGTTCAGGCTGACACTGGAAACACCATATATTTT. The rearrangement links TRBV19 to TRBJ1-3, with D uncertain. V was clipped by 5 bases and J by 2 bases, with 13 bases between them. The CDR3 spans 15 residues. CDR1 and CDR2 (germline): LNHDA, SQIVND (reference sequence). The full variable domain, completed using reference TRBV19 and TRBJ1-3, is DGGITQSPKYLFRKEGQNVTLSCEQNLNHDAMYWYRQDPGQGLRLIYYSQIVNDFQKGDIAEGYSVSREKKESFPLTVTSAQKNPTAFYLCASSVQADTGNTIYFGEGSWLTVV.